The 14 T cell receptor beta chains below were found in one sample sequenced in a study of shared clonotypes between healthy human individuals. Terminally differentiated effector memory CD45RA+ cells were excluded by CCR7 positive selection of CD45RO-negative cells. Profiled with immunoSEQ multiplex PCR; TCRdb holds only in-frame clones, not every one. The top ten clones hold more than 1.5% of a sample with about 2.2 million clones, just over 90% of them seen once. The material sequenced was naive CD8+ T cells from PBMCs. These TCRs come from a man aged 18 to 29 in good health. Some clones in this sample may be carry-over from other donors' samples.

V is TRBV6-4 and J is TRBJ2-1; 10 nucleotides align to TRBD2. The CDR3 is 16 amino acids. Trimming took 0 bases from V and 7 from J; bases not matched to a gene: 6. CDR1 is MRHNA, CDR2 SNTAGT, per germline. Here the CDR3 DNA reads TGTGCCAGCAGTGACTCAGCGGGAGGGCCGAGGAATGAGCAGTTCTTC. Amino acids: CASSDSAGGPRNEQFF.

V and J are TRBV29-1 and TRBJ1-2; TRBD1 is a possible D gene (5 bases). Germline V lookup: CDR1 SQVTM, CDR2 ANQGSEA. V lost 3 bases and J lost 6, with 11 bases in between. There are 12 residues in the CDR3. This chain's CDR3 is CSVDQGTHGYTF. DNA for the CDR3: TGCAGCGTTGACCAGGGCACCCATGGCTACACCTTC. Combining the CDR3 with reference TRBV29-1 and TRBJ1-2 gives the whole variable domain SAVISQKPSRDICQRGTSLTIQCQVDSQVTMMFWYRQQPGQSLTLIATANQGSEATYESGFVIDKFPISRPNLTFSTLTVSNMSPEDSSIYLCSVDQGTHGYTFGSGTRLTVV.

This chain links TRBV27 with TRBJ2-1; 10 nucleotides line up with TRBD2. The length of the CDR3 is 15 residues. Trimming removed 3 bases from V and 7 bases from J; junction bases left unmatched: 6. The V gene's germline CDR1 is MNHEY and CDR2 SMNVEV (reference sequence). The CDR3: CASSFASGRGNEQFF. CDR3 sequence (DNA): TGTGCCAGCAGTTTCGCTAGCGGGAGAGGGAATGAGCAGTTCTTC.

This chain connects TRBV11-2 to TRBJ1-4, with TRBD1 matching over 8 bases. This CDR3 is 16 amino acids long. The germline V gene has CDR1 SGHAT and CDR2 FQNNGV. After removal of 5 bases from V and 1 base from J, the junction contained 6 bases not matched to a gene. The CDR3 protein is CASSIDRGGTNEKLFF. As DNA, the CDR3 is TGTGCCAGCAGCATTGACAGGGGAGGAACTAATGAAAAACTGTTTTTT.

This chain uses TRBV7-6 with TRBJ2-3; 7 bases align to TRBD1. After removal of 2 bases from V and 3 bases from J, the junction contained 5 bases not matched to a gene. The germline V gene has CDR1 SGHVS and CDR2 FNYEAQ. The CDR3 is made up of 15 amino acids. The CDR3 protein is CASSLLQTGTDTQYF. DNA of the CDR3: TGTGCCAGCAGCTTATTGCAGACAGGGACAGATACGCAGTATTTT.

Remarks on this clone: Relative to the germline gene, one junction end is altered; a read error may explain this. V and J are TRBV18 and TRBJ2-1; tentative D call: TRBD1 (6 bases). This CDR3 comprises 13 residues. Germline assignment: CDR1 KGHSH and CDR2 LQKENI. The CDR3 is CASAPGAVAEQFF. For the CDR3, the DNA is TGTGCCAGCGCACCAGGGGCCGTGGCTGAGCAGTTCTTC.

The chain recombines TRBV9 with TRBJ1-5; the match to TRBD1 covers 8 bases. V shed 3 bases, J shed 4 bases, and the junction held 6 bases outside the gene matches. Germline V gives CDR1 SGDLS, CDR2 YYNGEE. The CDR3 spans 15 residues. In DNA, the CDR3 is TGTGCCAGCAGCGAGGGGACAGGAACTAATCAGCCCCAGCATTTT. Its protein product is CASSEGTGTNQPQHF.

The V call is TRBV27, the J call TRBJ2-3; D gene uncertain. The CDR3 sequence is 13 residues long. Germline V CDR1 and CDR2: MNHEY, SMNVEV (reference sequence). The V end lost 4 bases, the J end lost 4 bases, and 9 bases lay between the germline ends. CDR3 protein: CASSSVWADTQYF. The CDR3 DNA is TGTGCCAGCAGTTCCGTTTGGGCAGATACGCAGTATTTT.

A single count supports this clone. The CDR3 bases are TGTGCCATCAGGGACGAGGCTGAAGCTTTCTTT. Amino acids: CAIRDEAEAFF. The chain carries TRBV10-3 and TRBJ1-1; D ambiguous. V was clipped by 6 bases and J by 6 bases, with 8 bases between them. From germline, CDR1 is ENHRY and CDR2 SYGVKD. CDR3 size: 11 residues.

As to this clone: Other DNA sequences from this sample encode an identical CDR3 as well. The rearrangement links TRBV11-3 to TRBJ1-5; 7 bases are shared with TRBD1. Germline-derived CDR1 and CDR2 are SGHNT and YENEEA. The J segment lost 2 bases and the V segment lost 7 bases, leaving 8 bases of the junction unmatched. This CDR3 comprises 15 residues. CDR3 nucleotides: TGTGCCAGCAATAAATATACAGGGGGCAATCAGCCCCAGCATTTT. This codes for CASNKYTGGNQPQHF.

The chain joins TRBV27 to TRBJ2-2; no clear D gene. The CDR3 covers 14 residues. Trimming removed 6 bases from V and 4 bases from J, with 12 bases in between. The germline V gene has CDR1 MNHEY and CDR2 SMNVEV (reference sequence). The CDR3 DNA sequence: TGTGCCAGCAGCCACACCGAAAGCACCGGGGAGCTGTTTTTT. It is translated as CASSHTESTGELFF.

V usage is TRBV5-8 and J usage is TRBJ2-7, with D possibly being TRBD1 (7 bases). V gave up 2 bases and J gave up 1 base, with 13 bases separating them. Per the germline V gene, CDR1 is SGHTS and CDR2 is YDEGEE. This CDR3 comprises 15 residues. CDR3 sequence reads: CASSFRQGGSYEQYF. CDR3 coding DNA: TGTGCCAGCAGCTTCAGGCAGGGGGGATCCTACGAGCAGTACTTC.

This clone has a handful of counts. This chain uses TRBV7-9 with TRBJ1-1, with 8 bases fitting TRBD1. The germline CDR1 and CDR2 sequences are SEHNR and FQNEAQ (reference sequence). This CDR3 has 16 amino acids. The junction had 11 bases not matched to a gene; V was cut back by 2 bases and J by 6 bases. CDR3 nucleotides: TGTGCCAGCAGCTTAACCCCAAGGACAGGGACTGCTGAAGCTTTCTTT. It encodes CASSLTPRTGTAEAFF.

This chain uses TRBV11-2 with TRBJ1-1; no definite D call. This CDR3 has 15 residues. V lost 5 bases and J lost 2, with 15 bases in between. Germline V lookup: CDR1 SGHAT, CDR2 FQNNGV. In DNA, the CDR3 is TGTGCCAGCAGCCCCGTTAGTCGGGGAAACACTGAAGCTTTCTTT. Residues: CASSPVSRGNTEAFF.